This record concerns one T cell receptor beta chain sequence. CDR3 length: 12 amino acids. V gave up 7 bases and J gave up 2 bases, with 9 bases separating them. Germline values: CDR1 SNHLY, CDR2 FYNNEI. Original handling: For nucleated cells, counts were estimated from reference gene primer amplification. The repertoire was sequenced with immunoSEQ multiplex PCR; TCRdb's copy has only in-frame clones and lacks some. That table supplies the V and J calls and clone size; D and trimming were determined from the DNA. The sample lists around 300,000 clones; about 89% were seen once. Seattle's cohort entered during active infection and was followed longitudinally. These data belong to a study of blood T cell repertoires in COVID-19. At the level of the study: Some COVID-19 samples were acute and others convalescent; all came from the United States, Italy and Spain. T cells, B-cell-depleted T cells, or PBMCs provided the cDNA or gDNA that served as material.

The clonotype was recovered from a woman aged 25 to 39 with COVID-19, enrolled during active disease. V and J are TRBV2 and TRBJ2-7; D ambiguous. The specimen sequenced was peripheral blood. The CDR3 protein is CASKDRAYEQYF. The DNA of the CDR3 is TGTGCCAGCAAAGATCGCGCCTACGAGCAGTACTTC. The complete variable domain, with remaining parts taken from reference TRBV2 and TRBJ2-7, reads EPEVTQTPSHQVTQMGQEVILRCVPISNHLYFYWYRQILGQKVEFLVSFYNNEISEKSEIFDDQFSVERPDGSNFTLKIRSTKLEDSAMYFCASKDRAYEQYFGPGTRLTVT.